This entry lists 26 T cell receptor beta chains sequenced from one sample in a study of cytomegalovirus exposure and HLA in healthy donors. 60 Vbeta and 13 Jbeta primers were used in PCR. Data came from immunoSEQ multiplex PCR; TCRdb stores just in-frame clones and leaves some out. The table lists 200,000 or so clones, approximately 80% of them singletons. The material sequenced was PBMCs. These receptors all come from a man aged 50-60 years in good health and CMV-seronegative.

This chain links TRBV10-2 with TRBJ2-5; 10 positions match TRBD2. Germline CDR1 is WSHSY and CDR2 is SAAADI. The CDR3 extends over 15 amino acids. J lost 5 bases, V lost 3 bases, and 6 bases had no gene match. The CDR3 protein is CASSEAGGPGETQYF. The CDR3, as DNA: TGCGCCAGCAGTGAAGCGGGAGGGCCCGGGGAGACCCAGTACTTC.

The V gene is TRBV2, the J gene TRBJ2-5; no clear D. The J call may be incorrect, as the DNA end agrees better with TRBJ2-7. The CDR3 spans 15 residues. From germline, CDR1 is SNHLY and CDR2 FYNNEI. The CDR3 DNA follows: TGTGCCAGCATTCCGTTTGCGAGAGGTATTTACGAGCAGTACTTC. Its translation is CASIPFARGIYEQYF.

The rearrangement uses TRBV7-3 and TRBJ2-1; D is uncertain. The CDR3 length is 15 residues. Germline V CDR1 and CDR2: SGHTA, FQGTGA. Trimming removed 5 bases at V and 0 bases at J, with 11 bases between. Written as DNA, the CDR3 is TGTGCCAGCAGCCCTTATAAAAACTCCTACAATGAGCAGTTCTTC. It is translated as CASSPYKNSYNEQFF.

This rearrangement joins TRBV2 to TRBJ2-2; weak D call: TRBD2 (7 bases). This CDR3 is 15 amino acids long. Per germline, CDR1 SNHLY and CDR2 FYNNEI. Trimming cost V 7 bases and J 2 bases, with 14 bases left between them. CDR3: CASTWGGANTGELFF. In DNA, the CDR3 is TGTGCCAGCACTTGGGGGGGGGCCAACACCGGGGAGCTGTTTTTT.

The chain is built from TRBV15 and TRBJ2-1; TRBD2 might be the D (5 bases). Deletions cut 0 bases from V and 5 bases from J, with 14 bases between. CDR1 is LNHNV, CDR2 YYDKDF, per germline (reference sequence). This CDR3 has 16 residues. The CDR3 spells CATSRDLRGQDNEQFF. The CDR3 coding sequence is TGTGCCACCAGCAGAGATTTACGGGGTCAGGACAATGAGCAGTTCTTC.

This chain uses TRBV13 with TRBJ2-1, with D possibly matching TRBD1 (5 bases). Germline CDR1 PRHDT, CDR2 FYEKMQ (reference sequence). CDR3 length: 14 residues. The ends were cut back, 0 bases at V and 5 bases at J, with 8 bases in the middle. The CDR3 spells CASSLGGRDNEQFF. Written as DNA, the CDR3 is TGTGCCAGCAGCTTAGGGGGGCGAGACAATGAGCAGTTCTTC. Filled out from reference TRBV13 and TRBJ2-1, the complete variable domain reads AAGVIQSPRHLIKEKRETATLKCYPIPRHDTVYWYQQGPGQDPQFLISFYEKMQSDKGSIPDRFSAQQFSDYHSELNMSSLELGDSALYFCASSLGGRDNEQFFGPGTRLTVL.

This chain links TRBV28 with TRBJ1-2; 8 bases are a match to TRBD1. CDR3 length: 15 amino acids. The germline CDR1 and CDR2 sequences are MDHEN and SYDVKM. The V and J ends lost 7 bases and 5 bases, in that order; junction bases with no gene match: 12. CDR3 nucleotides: TGTGCCAGCATCGGCAGGGGGCGCCTTGGGTATGGCTACACCTTC. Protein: CASIGRGRLGYGYTF.

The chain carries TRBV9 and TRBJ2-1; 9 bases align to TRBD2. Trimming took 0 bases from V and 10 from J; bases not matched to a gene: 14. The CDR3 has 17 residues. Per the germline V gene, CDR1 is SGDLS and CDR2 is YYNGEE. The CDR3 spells CASSVGLAGNLGEEQFF. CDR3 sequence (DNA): TGTGCCAGCAGCGTAGGGCTAGCGGGAAACCTTGGTGAGGAGCAGTTCTTC.

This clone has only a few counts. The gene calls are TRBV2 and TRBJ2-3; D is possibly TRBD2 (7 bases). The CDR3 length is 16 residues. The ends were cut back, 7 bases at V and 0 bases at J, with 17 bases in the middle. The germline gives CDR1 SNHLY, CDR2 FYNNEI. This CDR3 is CASTEGGSRSTDTQYF. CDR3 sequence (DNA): TGTGCCAGCACCGAGGGGGGGTCGCGGAGCACAGATACGCAGTATTTT.

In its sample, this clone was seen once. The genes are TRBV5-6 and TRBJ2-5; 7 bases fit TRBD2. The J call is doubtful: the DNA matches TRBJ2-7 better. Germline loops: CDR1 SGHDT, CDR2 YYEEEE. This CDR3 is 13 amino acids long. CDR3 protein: CASSLSGINEQYF. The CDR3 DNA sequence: TGTGCCAGCAGCTTGAGCGGGATTAACGAGCAGTACTTC.

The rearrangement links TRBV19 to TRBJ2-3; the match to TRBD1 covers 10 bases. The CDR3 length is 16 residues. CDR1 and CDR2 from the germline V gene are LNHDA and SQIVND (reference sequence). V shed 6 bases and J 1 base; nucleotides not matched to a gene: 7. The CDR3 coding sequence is TGTGCCAGTAGCAGGACCGGGACAGGGGGCACAGATACGCAGTATTTT. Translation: CASSRTGTGGTDTQYF.

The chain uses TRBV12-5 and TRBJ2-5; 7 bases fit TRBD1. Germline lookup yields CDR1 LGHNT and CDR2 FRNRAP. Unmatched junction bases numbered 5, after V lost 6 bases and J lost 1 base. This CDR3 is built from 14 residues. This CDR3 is CASGLDRPQETQYF. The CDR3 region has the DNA TGTGCTAGTGGCCTGGACAGGCCCCAAGAGACCCAGTACTTC.

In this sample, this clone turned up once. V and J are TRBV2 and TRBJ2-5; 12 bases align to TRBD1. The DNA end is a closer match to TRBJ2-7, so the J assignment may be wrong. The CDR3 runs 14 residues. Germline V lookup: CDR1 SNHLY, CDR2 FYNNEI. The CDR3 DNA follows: TGTGCCAGCAGAGGGACAGGGGGCTTCTACGAGCAGTACTTC. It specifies CASRGTGGFYEQYF.

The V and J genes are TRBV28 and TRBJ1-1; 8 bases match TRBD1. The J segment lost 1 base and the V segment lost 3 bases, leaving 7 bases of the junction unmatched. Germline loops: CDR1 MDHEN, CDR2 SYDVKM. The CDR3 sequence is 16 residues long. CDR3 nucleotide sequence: TGTGCCAGCAGTTTTAGTCCCGGGACAGGGAACACTGAAGCTTTCTTT. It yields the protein CASSFSPGTGNTEAFF.

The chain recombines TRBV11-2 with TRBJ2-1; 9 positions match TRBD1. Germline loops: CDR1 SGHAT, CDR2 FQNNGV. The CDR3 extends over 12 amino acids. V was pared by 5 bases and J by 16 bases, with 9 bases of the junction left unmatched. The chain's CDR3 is CASSLTRDRVFF. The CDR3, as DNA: TGTGCCAGCAGCCTAACACGGGACAGGGTATTCTTC.

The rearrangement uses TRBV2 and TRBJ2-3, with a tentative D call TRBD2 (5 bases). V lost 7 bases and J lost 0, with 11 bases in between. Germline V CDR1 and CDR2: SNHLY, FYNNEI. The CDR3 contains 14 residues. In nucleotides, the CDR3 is TGTGCCAGCAAAATAGCGCAGAGCACAGATACGCAGTATTTT. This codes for CASKIAQSTDTQYF.

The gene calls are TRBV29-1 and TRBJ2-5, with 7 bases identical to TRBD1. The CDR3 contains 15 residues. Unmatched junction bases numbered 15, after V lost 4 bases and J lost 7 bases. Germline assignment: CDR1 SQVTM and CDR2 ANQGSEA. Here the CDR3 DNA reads TGCAGCGTTGGATCTGGATGGACAGGCGCGGGGACCCAGTACTTC. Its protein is CSVGSGWTGAGTQYF.

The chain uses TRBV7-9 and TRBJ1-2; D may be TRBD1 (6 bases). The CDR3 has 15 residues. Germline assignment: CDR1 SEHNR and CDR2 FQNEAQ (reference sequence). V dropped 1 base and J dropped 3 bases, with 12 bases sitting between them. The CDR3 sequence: CASSLGGGRDYGYTF. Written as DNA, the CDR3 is TGTGCCAGCAGCTTAGGAGGGGGTAGGGACTATGGCTACACCTTC.

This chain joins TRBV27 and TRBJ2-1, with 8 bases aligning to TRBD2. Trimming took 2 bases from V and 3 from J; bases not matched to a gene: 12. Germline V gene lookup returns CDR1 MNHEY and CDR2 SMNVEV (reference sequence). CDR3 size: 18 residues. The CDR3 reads CASSLPSGSRYGYNEQFF. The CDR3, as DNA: TGTGCCAGCAGTTTACCCAGCGGGAGCCGTTATGGCTACAATGAGCAGTTCTTC.

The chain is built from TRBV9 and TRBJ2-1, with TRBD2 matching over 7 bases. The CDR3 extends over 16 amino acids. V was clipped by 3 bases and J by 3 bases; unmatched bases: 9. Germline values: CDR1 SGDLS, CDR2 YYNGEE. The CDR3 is CASSEGWGGDYNEQFF. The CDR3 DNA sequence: TGTGCCAGCAGCGAGGGTTGGGGGGGAGACTACAATGAGCAGTTCTTC. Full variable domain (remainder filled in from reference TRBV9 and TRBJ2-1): DSGVTQTPKHLITATGQRVTLRCSPRSGDLSVYWYQQSLDQGLQFLIQYYNGEERAKGNILERFSAQQFPDLHSELNLSSLELGDSALYFCASSEGWGGDYNEQFFGPGTRLTVL.

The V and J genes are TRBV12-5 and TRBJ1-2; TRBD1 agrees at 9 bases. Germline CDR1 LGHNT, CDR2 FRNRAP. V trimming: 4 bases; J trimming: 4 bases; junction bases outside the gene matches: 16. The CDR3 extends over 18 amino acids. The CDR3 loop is CASGSSLGQGTSSYGYTF. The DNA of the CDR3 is TGTGCTAGTGGTTCGAGTTTGGGACAGGGAACGAGTTCCTATGGCTACACCTTC.

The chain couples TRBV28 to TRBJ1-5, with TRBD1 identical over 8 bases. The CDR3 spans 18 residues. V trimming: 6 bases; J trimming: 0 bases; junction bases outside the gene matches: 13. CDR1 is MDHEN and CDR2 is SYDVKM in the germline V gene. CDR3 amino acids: CASSPGTGEQYSNQPQHF. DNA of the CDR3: TGTGCCAGCAGCCCCGGGACAGGAGAACAATATAGCAATCAGCCCCAGCATTTT.

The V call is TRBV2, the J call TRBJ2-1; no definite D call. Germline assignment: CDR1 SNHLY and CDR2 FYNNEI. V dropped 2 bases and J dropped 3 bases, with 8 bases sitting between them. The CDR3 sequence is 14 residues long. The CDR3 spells CASSESRFYNEQFF. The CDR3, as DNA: TGTGCCAGCAGTGAAAGTAGATTCTACAATGAGCAGTTCTTC.

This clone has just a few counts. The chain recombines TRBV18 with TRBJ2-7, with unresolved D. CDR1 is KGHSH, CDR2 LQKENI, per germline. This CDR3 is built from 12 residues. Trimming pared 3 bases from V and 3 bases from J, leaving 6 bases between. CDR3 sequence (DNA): TGTGCCAGCTCACCGGTCAGCTACGAGCAGTACTTC. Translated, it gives CASSPVSYEQYF.

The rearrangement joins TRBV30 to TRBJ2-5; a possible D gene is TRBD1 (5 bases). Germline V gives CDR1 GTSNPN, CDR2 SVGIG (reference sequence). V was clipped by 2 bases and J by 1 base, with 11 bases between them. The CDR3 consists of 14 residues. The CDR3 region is CAWSPMTVQETQYF. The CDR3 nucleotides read TGTGCCTGGAGTCCCATGACAGTCCAAGAGACCCAGTACTTC.

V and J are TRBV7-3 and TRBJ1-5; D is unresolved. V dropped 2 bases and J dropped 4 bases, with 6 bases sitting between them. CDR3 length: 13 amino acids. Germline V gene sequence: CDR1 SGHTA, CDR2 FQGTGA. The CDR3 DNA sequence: TGTGCCAGCAGCTTAGCGGAAAATCAGCCCCAGCATTTT. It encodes CASSLAENQPQHF.